This T cell receptor beta chain was sequenced in a study of cytomegalovirus exposure and HLA in healthy donors. Study-wide findings and caveats: Later analysis showed TCR association rates varying by HLA locus, highest for DRB1 and lowest for HLA-C.

This clone was found a few times. Antigen unknown. This CDR3 is built from 15 residues. Germline V gene data show CDR1 as MGHRA and CDR2 as YSYEKL. The V and J ends lost 4 bases and 3 bases, in that order; junction bases with no gene match: 6. Primers: 60 Vbeta forward and 13 Jbeta reverse. Profiled with immunoSEQ multiplex PCR; TCRdb holds only in-frame clones, not every one. The sample yields roughly 120,000 clones, roughly 63% seen once. The receptor's source is a man aged 30-40 years in good health and CMV-seropositive. The chain uses TRBV4-1 and TRBJ2-7, with TRBD2 matching 10 bases. Sequencing input: PBMCs. The CDR3 sequence is CASSPGASGSYEQYF. The CDR3, as DNA: TGCGCCAGCAGCCCAGGGGCTAGCGGGAGCTACGAGCAGTACTTC.